The sequence of this T cell receptor (beta chain) was determined in a study of glioma-infiltrating T cells after dendritic cell vaccination. Sequenced by immunoSEQ multiplex PCR; TCRdb stores in-frame clones only, minus some. The data contain roughly 56,000 clones, more than 75% of them singletons. Time point of the sample: after dendritic cell vaccination, including at tumor progression/relapse. V gave up 5 bases and J gave up 0 bases, with 11 bases separating them. This CDR3 has 14 residues. CDR1 is GTSNPN, CDR2 SVGIG, per germline (reference sequence). The source material was blood, sampled after dendritic cell vaccination. The chain carries TRBV30 and TRBJ2-1; TRBD1 might be the D (6 bases). The sequence came from a human donor with glioblastoma. CDR3 sequence reads: CAWQGSSSYNEQFF. CDR3 nucleotide sequence: TGTGCCTGGCAGGGGTCTAGCTCCTACAATGAGCAGTTCTTC.